Following are 14 T cell receptor beta chains from one sample sequenced in a study of shared clonotypes between healthy human individuals. This table comes from immunoSEQ multiplex PCR, and its TCRdb copy is limited to in-frame clones, with some not included. The repertoire holds some 660,000 clones, with 73% as singletons. The sequencing input was memory CD4+ T cells sorted from blood. Subset meaning: CD45RA-negative fraction. Receptors were obtained from a woman in her twenties or thirties in good health.

The chain couples TRBV28 to TRBJ2-4; 8 bases fit TRBD2. Germline V gene data show CDR1 as MDHEN and CDR2 as SYDVKM. This CDR3 has 16 residues. V shed 4 bases and J 8 bases; nucleotides not matched to a gene: 13. The CDR3 is CASSSPFSGKGDIQYF. CDR3 coding DNA: TGTGCCAGCAGTTCCCCCTTTAGCGGGAAAGGTGACATTCAGTACTTC.

The chain carries TRBV2 and TRBJ1-5, with D perhaps matching TRBD1 (5 bases). The CDR3 sequence is 15 residues long. The germline V gene encodes CDR1 SNHLY and CDR2 FYNNEI. V gave up 3 bases and J gave up 6 bases, with 15 bases separating them. CDR3: CASSDGGKRGQPQHF. CDR3 DNA: TGTGCCAGCAGTGATGGCGGGAAAAGGGGTCAGCCCCAGCATTTT.

J is TRBJ2-7 and V is TRBV27, with D perhaps matching TRBD2 (5 bases). CDR3 length: 15 amino acids. The V gene's germline CDR1 is MNHEY and CDR2 SMNVEV (reference sequence). Trimming took off 6 bases at V and 8 bases at J, with 23 bases between the two ends. The CDR3: CASSLSRTPLRQQYF. The CDR3 DNA reads TGTGCCAGCAGCCTCAGCCGGACTCCACTCCGTCAGCAGTACTTC.

The chain joins TRBV7-9 to TRBJ2-2; 9 bases fit TRBD1. The CDR3 is 14 amino acids. CDR1 is SEHNR and CDR2 is FQNEAQ in the germline V gene (reference sequence). V was clipped by 10 bases and J by 1 base; unmatched bases: 4. CDR3 sequence (DNA): TGTGCCACCCAGACAGGGGGGAACACCGGGGAGCTGTTTTTT. This gives the protein CATQTGGNTGELFF.

A few counts support this clone. The J gene is TRBJ2-3, the V gene TRBV2; 10 bases agree with TRBD2. The CDR3 contains 15 residues. Trimming took 5 bases from V and 3 from J; bases not matched to a gene: 5. Germline V gives CDR1 SNHLY, CDR2 FYNNEI. As DNA, the CDR3 is TGTGCCAGCAGTCAACTAGCGGGAATAACAGATACGCAGTATTTT. It codes for CASSQLAGITDTQYF.

V usage is TRBV2 and J usage is TRBJ2-1, with 14 nucleotides matching TRBD2. The CDR3 is made up of 16 amino acids. CDR1 SNHLY and CDR2 FYNNEI come from the germline V gene. J lost 10 bases, V lost 6 bases, and 11 bases had no gene match. Here the CDR3 DNA reads TGTGCCAGCAGGGGACTAGCGGGAGTCCCCGGGCGGGAGCAGTTCTTC. Encoded protein: CASRGLAGVPGREQFF.

The chain joins TRBV9 to TRBJ2-5; the D gene is possibly TRBD2 (6 bases). Trimming removed 2 bases from V and 4 bases from J, with 9 bases in between. There are 13 residues in the CDR3. Per germline, CDR1 SGDLS and CDR2 YYNGEE. In nucleotides, the CDR3 is TGTGCCAGCAGCGTGGGGGGAGGAGAGACCCAGTACTTC. Amino acids: CASSVGGGETQYF.

DNA of the CDR3: TGTGCCAGCAGTTTTCCCCTTGGAGGAAATGAAAAACTGTTTTTT. Its translation is CASSFPLGGNEKLFF. The chain recombines TRBV28 with TRBJ1-4; D gene ambiguous. CDR3 size: 15 residues. Germline V gives CDR1 MDHEN, CDR2 SYDVKM. Between the trimmed V and J ends, which lost 3 bases and 5 bases, there was a span of 13 bases.

The V gene is TRBV11-2, the J gene TRBJ1-1, with 7 nucleotides matching TRBD1. The germline CDR1 and CDR2 sequences are SGHAT and FQNNGV. V dropped 5 bases and J dropped 3; count of bases not matched to a gene: 6. The CDR3 runs to 14 residues. CDR3 protein: CASSTDRVDTEAFF. The CDR3 DNA reads as TGTGCCAGCAGCACCGACAGGGTAGACACTGAAGCTTTCTTT.

The chain links TRBV29-1 to TRBJ2-5, with D maybe TRBD2 (6 bases). Trimming left V 8 bases short and J 2 bases short, with 12 bases between. From germline, CDR1 is SQVTM and CDR2 ANQGSEA. The CDR3 has 12 amino acids. In DNA, the CDR3 is TGCAGCACAAGGGACTCGCAAGAGACCCAGTACTTC. Amino acids: CSTRDSQETQYF.

The CDR3, as DNA: TGTGCCAGCAGTGTTTTTAGCAGCACAGATACGCAGTATTTT. It encodes CASSVFSSTDTQYF. This sequence joins TRBV2 and TRBJ2-3; D not certain. Per the germline V gene, CDR1 is SNHLY and CDR2 is FYNNEI. The CDR3 runs to 14 residues. The V end was cut by 4 bases, the J end by 0 bases, with 8 bases between.

The rearrangement uses TRBV28 and TRBJ1-2; weak D call: TRBD1 (5 bases). Looked up from germline, CDR1 is MDHEN and CDR2 is SYDVKM. The CDR3 loop spans 13 amino acids. Trimming shortened V by 3 bases and J by 5 bases, and 10 bases separated the two germline ends. In nucleotides, the CDR3 is TGTGCCAGCAGTTTGGTGGGGCCTTATGGCTACACCTTC. Its protein is CASSLVGPYGYTF.

The chain uses TRBV6-7 and TRBJ2-5; maybe TRBD2 (6 bases). TRBV6-7 is reported as an ORF; its role is uncertain. The CDR3 loop spans 15 amino acids. Trimming pared 2 bases from V and 5 bases from J, leaving 15 bases between. The DNA for the CDR3 is TGTGCCAGCAGTTACCCCCCCACTAGCAGGGAGACCCAGTACTTC. Its translation is CASSYPPTSRETQYF.

This chain connects TRBV28 to TRBJ1-5, with D uncertain. Trimming cost V 6 bases and J 4 bases, with 10 bases left between them. This CDR3 region has 13 residues. Germline loops: CDR1 MDHEN, CDR2 SYDVKM. CDR3 DNA: TGTGCCAGCAGGACCCCTCGGAATCAGCCCCAGCATTTT. Amino acids: CASRTPRNQPQHF.